The 26 T cell receptor beta chains presented below share a single source sample, sequenced in a study of shared clonotypes between healthy human individuals. Sequencing used immunoSEQ multiplex PCR; TCRdb keeps in-frame clones, though not all of them. In the table there are about 2.1 million clones, just over 90% of which are singletons. CD45RO-negative, CCR7-selected cells formed the naive CD8 fraction, which excluded terminally differentiated effector memory CD45RA+ cells. The material sequenced was naive CD8+ T cells from PBMCs. These receptors all stem from a man in his late teens or twenties in good health. Some clones in this sample may be carry-over from other donors' samples.

J is TRBJ2-1 and V is TRBV4-1, with 8 bases that match TRBD2. Per the germline V gene, CDR1 is MGHRA and CDR2 is YSYEKL. This CDR3 region has 15 residues. Trimming cost V 0 bases and J 9 bases; bases outside gene matches: 7. CDR3 bases: TGCGCCAGCAGCCAAGACCAGGTACTAGCGGTTGAGCAGTTCTTC. Residues: CASSQDQVLAVEQFF.

The chain carries TRBV7-8 and TRBJ1-2; 8 nucleotides match TRBD1. This CDR3 spans 17 amino acids. Losses at the gene ends were 5 bases for V and 0 bases for J; bases not matched to a gene: 11. Germline assignment: CDR1 SGHVS and CDR2 FQNEAQ. CDR3 loop: CASSHGQGILANYGYTF. The DNA of the CDR3 is TGTGCCAGCAGCCATGGACAGGGCATCCTCGCTAACTATGGCTACACCTTC.

The chain joins TRBV9 to TRBJ2-4, with D tentatively TRBD1 (7 bases). The CDR3 length is 14 residues. Trimming cost V 2 bases and J 7 bases, with 13 bases left between them. CDR1 is SGDLS, CDR2 YYNGEE, per germline. CDR3 DNA: TGTGCCAGCAGCGTTGACAGGGAGGAGAACATTCAGTACTTC. It codes for CASSVDREENIQYF.

V gene TRBV2 combines with J gene TRBJ2-7, with D perhaps matching TRBD2 (6 bases). V was pared by 1 base and J by 1 base, with 14 bases between. Per the germline V gene, CDR1 is SNHLY and CDR2 is FYNNEI. CDR3 size: 16 residues. This CDR3 is CASSEVGDFKSYEQYF. CDR3 coding DNA: TGTGCCAGCAGTGAAGTTGGGGACTTCAAGTCCTACGAGCAGTACTTC.

This clone appeared a single time. The chain joins TRBV6-1 to TRBJ2-7; TRBD1 agrees at 10 bases. CDR1 MNHNS and CDR2 SASEGT come from the germline V gene. This CDR3 comprises 15 residues. The junction had 11 bases not matched to a gene; V was cut back by 9 bases and J by 3 bases. This CDR3 is CASSARDRGGYEQYF. CDR3 coding DNA: TGTGCCAGTAGCGCCCGGGACAGGGGCGGCTACGAGCAGTACTTC.

The rearrangement links TRBV7-9 to TRBJ2-1; D tentatively reads TRBD1 or TRBD2 (5 bases each). Trimming took 5 bases from V and 0 from J, leaving 11 bases between them. This CDR3 is built from 15 residues. Germline lookup yields CDR1 SEHNR and CDR2 FQNEAQ (reference sequence). As DNA, the CDR3 is TGTGCCAGCAGCGCCCCAGGGAGCTCCTACAATGAGCAGTTCTTC. It translates to CASSAPGSSYNEQFF. Using reference TRBV7-9 and TRBJ2-1 for the parts outside the CDR3, the full variable domain is DTGVSQNPRHKITKRGQNVTFRCDPISEHNRLYWYRQTLGQGPEFLTYFQNEAQLEKSRLLSDRFSAERPKGSFSTLEIQRTEQGDSAMYLCASSAPGSSYNEQFFGPGTRLTVL.

This chain joins TRBV7-6 and TRBJ1-4; 8 nucleotides agree with TRBD1. The V segment lost 5 bases and the J segment 6 bases; nucleotides outside the gene matches: 17. This CDR3 is 18 amino acids long. Per germline, CDR1 SGHVS and CDR2 FNYEAQ. The DNA of the CDR3 is TGTGCCAGCAGCGCCTGGACAGGGTCCATGTATATGGATGAAAAACTGTTTTTT. Encoded protein: CASSAWTGSMYMDEKLFF.

The J gene is TRBJ2-7, the V gene TRBV4-3; 7 bases align to TRBD1. In germline, CDR1 is LGHNA, CDR2 YSLEER. The CDR3 length is 16 residues. The V gene end was trimmed by 1 base and the J gene end by 4 bases; junction bases not matched to a gene: 10. CDR3 sequence reads: CASSQAPMGQIYEQYF. As DNA, the CDR3 is TGCGCCAGCAGCCAAGCTCCGATGGGACAGATTTACGAGCAGTACTTC.

The rearrangement links TRBV19 to TRBJ1-1; maybe TRBD1 (6 bases). Germline V lookup: CDR1 LNHDA, CDR2 SQIVND (reference sequence). V gave up 6 bases and J gave up 5 bases, with 22 bases separating them. This CDR3 is 16 amino acids long. The DNA of the CDR3 is TGTGCCAGTAGCGCCACCGCAGGGGTGGGTCGGACTGAAGCTTTCTTT. As protein: CASSATAGVGRTEAFF. Complete variable domain (other parts from reference TRBV19 and TRBJ1-1): DGGITQSPKYLFRKEGQNVTLSCEQNLNHDAMYWYRQDPGQGLRLIYYSQIVNDFQKGDIAEGYSVSREKKESFPLTVTSAQKNPTAFYLCASSATAGVGRTEAFFGQGTRLTVV.

The chain has TRBV19 and TRBJ2-7; the match to TRBD2 covers 10 bases. The CDR3 totals 14 residues. CDR1 is LNHDA and CDR2 is SQIVND in the germline V gene (reference sequence). The V and J ends lost 6 bases and 7 bases, in that order; junction bases with no gene match: 9. The CDR3 spells CASSPTSGLVEQYF. CDR3 DNA: TGTGCCAGTAGCCCGACTAGCGGGTTAGTAGAGCAGTACTTC.

This rearrangement joins TRBV9 to TRBJ2-2, with TRBD1 matching 8 bases. CDR1 is SGDLS, CDR2 YYNGEE, per germline. This CDR3 has 15 residues. Unmatched junction bases numbered 5, after V lost 4 bases and J lost 3 bases. Here the CDR3 DNA reads TGTGCCAGCAGCACAACAGGGGGGCACACCGGGGAGCTGTTTTTT. Translating gives CASSTTGGHTGELFF.

The chain is built from TRBV6-6 and TRBJ1-1; no firm D call. Deletions cut 4 bases from V and 5 bases from J, with 8 bases between. The CDR3 extends over 12 amino acids. Germline values: CDR1 MNHNY, CDR2 SVGAGI (reference sequence). The CDR3 region is CASSLKLTEAFF. Here the CDR3 DNA reads TGTGCCAGCAGTTTAAAGTTGACTGAAGCTTTCTTT.

This chain joins TRBV30 and TRBJ2-3; D is perhaps TRBD2 (5 bases). Germline V gene lookup returns CDR1 GTSNPN and CDR2 SVGIG (reference sequence). V lost 2 bases to trimming and J lost 6 bases, with 12 bases between them. CDR3 length: 13 amino acids. For the CDR3, the DNA is TGTGCCTGGAGTTGGCGGGCGCCCGATACGCAGTATTTT. Encoded protein: CAWSWRAPDTQYF.

The chain is built from TRBV28 and TRBJ1-1, with a weak D call TRBD1 (6 bases). The CDR3 totals 14 residues. In germline, CDR1 is MDHEN, CDR2 SYDVKM. V lost 2 bases and J 5 bases, leaving 12 bases between the germline ends. The DNA of the CDR3 is TGTGCCAGCAGTTTAGCCGGGGGGCGAACTGAAGCTTTCTTT. Residues: CASSLAGGRTEAFF.

This clone was seen a single time. The chain uses TRBV9 and TRBJ2-5, with D hard to call. The CDR3 extends over 15 amino acids. V lost 3 bases and J 4 bases, leaving 16 bases between the germline ends. Germline V gene lookup returns CDR1 SGDLS and CDR2 YYNGEE. The CDR3 here is CASSEYRVLGETQYF. In DNA form, the CDR3 reads TGTGCCAGCAGCGAATATAGAGTCCTGGGAGAGACCCAGTACTTC.

This sequence joins TRBV2 and TRBJ2-7, with TRBD1 matching over 8 bases. CDR1 is SNHLY, CDR2 FYNNEI, per germline. V was clipped by 8 bases and J by 7 bases; unmatched bases: 13. There are 14 residues in the CDR3. CDR3 region: CASGWTGSVREQYF. The CDR3 DNA sequence: TGTGCCAGCGGGTGGACAGGGAGTGTGAGAGAGCAGTACTTC.

The chain has TRBV7-9 and TRBJ1-2; D not resolved. The length of the CDR3 is 15 residues. CDR1 SEHNR and CDR2 FQNEAQ come from the germline V gene (reference sequence). V was clipped by 5 bases and J by 0 bases, with 13 bases between them. The CDR3 nucleotides read TGTGCCAGCAGCGGGTCTGTACTCGCTAACTATGGCTACACCTTC. Protein: CASSGSVLANYGYTF. The variable domain in full, with the rest retrieved from reference TRBV7-9 and TRBJ1-2, is DTGVSQNPRHKITKRGQNVTFRCDPISEHNRLYWYRQTLGQGPEFLTYFQNEAQLEKSRLLSDRFSAERPKGSFSTLEIQRTEQGDSAMYLCASSGSVLANYGYTFGSGTRLTVV.

This chain connects TRBV2 to TRBJ2-1; D unresolved. The V gene's germline CDR1 is SNHLY and CDR2 FYNNEI. The V end was cut by 10 bases, the J end by 4 bases, with 8 bases between. There are 11 residues in the CDR3. The CDR3 DNA is TGTGCCAAGAGACTGTACAATGAGCAGTTCTTC. This codes for CAKRLYNEQFF.

This rearrangement joins TRBV19 to TRBJ2-2, with D tentatively TRBD1 (6 bases). V lost 2 bases and J lost 3, with 16 bases in between. The CDR3 consists of 17 residues. Germline V CDR1 and CDR2: LNHDA, SQIVND (reference sequence). In DNA, the CDR3 is TGTGCCAGTAGTATATTTGGACGGTCAGGGGACACCGGGGAGCTGTTTTTT. As protein: CASSIFGRSGDTGELFF.

About this clone: Different DNA sequences within this sample yield the same CDR3. The genes are TRBV7-9 and TRBJ1-1; a possible D gene is TRBD1 (5 bases). Trimming pared 4 bases from V and 3 bases from J, leaving 9 bases between. This CDR3 region has 13 residues. Germline CDR1 SEHNR, CDR2 FQNEAQ (reference sequence). CDR3 sequence reads: CASSSGTHTEAFF. The CDR3 DNA reads TGTGCCAGCAGCTCCGGGACCCACACTGAAGCTTTCTTT. The full variable domain, with the rest looked up from reference TRBV7-9 and TRBJ1-1, is DTGVSQNPRHKITKRGQNVTFRCDPISEHNRLYWYRQTLGQGPEFLTYFQNEAQLEKSRLLSDRFSAERPKGSFSTLEIQRTEQGDSAMYLCASSSGTHTEAFFGQGTRLTVV.

The J gene is TRBJ2-7, the V gene TRBV7-9; D gene unclear. The CDR3 extends over 14 amino acids. The germline V and J ends were trimmed by 2 bases and 1 base, with 9 bases remaining between them. Looked up from germline, CDR1 is SEHNR and CDR2 is FQNEAQ (reference sequence). The CDR3 is CASSLSSRSYEQYF. Here the CDR3 DNA reads TGTGCCAGCAGCTTATCCAGCCGTTCCTACGAGCAGTACTTC.

This clone has a single count. V and J are TRBV10-2 and TRBJ2-5; no firm D call. Looked up from germline, CDR1 is WSHSY and CDR2 is SAAADI. V was pared by 1 base and J by 4 bases, with 10 bases between. The CDR3 sequence is 14 residues long. The CDR3 bases are TGCGCCAGCAGTGAGTTGGCAGGCCGAGAGACCCAGTACTTC. This codes for CASSELAGRETQYF.

This clone was seen just once. The chain joins TRBV28 to TRBJ2-1; 7 bases are shared with TRBD2. The CDR3 totals 17 residues. Germline trimming cut 0 bases from V and 5 bases from J; bases unmatched to any gene: 10. Looked up from germline, CDR1 is MDHEN and CDR2 is SYDVKM. Written as DNA, the CDR3 is TGTGCCAGCAGTTTATGGGGGGAGGGACTGACAGACAATGAGCAGTTCTTC. Translating gives CASSLWGEGLTDNEQFF.

The rearrangement links TRBV29-1 to TRBJ2-7; a weak D match, TRBD1 (6 bases). Between the trimmed V and J ends, which lost 6 bases and 3 bases, there was a span of 9 bases. Germline V lookup: CDR1 SQVTM, CDR2 ANQGSEA. The CDR3 loop spans 11 amino acids. For the CDR3, the DNA is TGCAGCGTCTTCAGGGGCTACGAGCAGTACTTC. Its translation is CSVFRGYEQYF.

Details on this clone: The same CDR3 can be traced to other DNA sequences in this sample. The V call is TRBV10-3, the J call TRBJ1-1; 8 nucleotides match TRBD1. CDR3 length: 15 amino acids. In germline, CDR1 is ENHRY, CDR2 SYGVKD. After removal of 6 bases from V and 2 bases from J, the junction contained 8 bases not matched to a gene. The CDR3 region is CAISVGTGRNTEAFF. The CDR3 coding sequence is TGTGCCATCAGCGTAGGGACAGGAAGAAACACTGAAGCTTTCTTT.

The chain couples TRBV28 to TRBJ2-2; unclear D gene. Germline loops: CDR1 MDHEN, CDR2 SYDVKM. Trimming stripped 8 bases from V and 1 base from J, with 8 bases between. The CDR3 is 13 residues long. DNA for the CDR3: TGTGCCAGCGGCGGCGGGAACACCGGGGAGCTGTTTTTT. Protein sequence: CASGGGNTGELFF.